This T cell receptor beta chain was observed in a study of T cell changes during pregnancy in multiple sclerosis. Profiling relied on immunoSEQ multiplex PCR, and the TCRdb table lists in-frame clones only, not all of them. The sample has tens of thousands of clones; almost 90% are singletons. Trimming removed 1 base at V and 7 bases at J, with 20 bases between. This CDR3 region has 17 residues. The germline V gene has CDR1 SGDLS and CDR2 YYNGEE. The sequencing used peripheral blood, collected after pregnancy. The TCR comes from a female donor in good health, enrolled as a control in a pregnancy study. V usage is TRBV9 and J usage is TRBJ2-2, with a weak D call TRBD2 (6 bases). The CDR3 is CASSVRVGGGKDGELFF. In DNA form, the CDR3 reads TGTGCCAGCAGCGTACGCGTAGGAGGCGGGAAAGACGGGGAGCTGTTTTTT.